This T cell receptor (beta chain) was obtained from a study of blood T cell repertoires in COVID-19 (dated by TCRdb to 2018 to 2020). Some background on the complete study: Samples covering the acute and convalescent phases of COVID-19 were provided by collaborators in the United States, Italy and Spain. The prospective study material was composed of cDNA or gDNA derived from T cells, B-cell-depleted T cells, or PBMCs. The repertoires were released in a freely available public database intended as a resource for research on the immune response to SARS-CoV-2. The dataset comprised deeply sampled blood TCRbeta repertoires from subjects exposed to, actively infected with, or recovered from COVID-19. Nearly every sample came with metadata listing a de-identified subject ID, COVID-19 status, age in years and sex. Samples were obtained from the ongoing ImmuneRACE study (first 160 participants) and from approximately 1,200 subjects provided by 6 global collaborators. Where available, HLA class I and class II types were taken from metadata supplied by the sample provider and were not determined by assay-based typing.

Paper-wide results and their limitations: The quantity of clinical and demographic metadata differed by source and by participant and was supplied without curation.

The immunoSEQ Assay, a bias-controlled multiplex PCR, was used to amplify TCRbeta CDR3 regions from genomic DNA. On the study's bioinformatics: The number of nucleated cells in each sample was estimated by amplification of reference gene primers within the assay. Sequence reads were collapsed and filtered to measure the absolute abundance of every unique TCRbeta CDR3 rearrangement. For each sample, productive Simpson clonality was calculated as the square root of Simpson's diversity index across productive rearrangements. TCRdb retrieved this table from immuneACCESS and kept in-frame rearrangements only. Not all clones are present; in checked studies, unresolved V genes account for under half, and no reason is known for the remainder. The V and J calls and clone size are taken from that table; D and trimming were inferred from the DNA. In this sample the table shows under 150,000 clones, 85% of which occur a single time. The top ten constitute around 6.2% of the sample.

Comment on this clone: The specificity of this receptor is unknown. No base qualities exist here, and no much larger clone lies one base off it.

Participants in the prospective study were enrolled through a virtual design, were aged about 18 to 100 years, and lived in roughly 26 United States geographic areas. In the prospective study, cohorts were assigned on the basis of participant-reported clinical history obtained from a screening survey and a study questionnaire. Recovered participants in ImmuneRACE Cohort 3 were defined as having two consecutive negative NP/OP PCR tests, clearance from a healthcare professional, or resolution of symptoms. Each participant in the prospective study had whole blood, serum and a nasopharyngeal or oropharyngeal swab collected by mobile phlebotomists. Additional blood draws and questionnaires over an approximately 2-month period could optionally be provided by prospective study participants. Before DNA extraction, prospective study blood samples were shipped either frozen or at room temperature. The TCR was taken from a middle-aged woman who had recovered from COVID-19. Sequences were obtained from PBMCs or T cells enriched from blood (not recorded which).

For the CDR3, the sequence is CASSVGLWGLEQFF. The nucleotides are TGTGCCAGCAGCGTAGGACTTTGGGGACTTGAGCAGTTCTTC. This chain joins TRBV9 to TRBJ2-1, and TRBD2 may be the D gene, going by 6 matching bases. V is clipped by 0 bases and J by 9 bases, and the sequence between their germline boundaries is 13 bases long. Its CDR3 holds 14 amino acids, cysteine through phenylalanine. Kept here is only the CDR3 DNA, which spans 42 bases and is read in frame from base 1. As encoded in the germline V gene, CDR1 is SGDLS while CDR2 is YYNGEE.